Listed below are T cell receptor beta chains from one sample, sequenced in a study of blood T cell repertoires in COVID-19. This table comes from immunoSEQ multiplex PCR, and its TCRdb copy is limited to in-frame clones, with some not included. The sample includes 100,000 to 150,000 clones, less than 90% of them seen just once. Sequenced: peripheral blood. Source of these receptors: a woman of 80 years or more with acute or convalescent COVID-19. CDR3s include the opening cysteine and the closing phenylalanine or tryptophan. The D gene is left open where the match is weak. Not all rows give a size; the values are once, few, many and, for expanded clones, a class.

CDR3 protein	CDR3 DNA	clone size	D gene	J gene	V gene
CASGPEGQGSNQPQHF	TGTGCCAGCGGCCCGGAGGGACAGGGCAGCAATCAGCCCCAGCATTTT	few	TRBD1	TRBJ1-5	TRBV28
CASSRWGGKREDGYTF	TGCGCCAGCAGCCGATGGGGAGGGAAACGTGAAGATGGCTACACCTTC	few	-	TRBJ1-2	TRBV4-1
CASSYYLRAVTRGRLLDIQYF	TGTGCCAGCAGTTATTATTTAAGGGCGGTTACCAGGGGGCGGTTATTGGACATTCAGTACTTC	-	TRBD1	TRBJ2-4	TRBV6-9
CASSGSRVTEAFF	TGTGCCAGCAGTGGAAGCAGGGTAACTGAAGCTTTCTTT	-	-	TRBJ1-1	TRBV6-2/TRBV6-3
CSGTGSGYQETQYF	TGCAGCGGGACTGGAAGCGGGTACCAAGAGACCCAGTACTTC	-	-	TRBJ2-5	TRBV29-1
CAGGTVSNQPQHF	TGTGCCGGAGGGACGGTTAGCAATCAGCCCCAGCATTTT	-	-	TRBJ1-5	TRBV2
CASSREAGNTIYF	TGTGCCAGCAGCCGGGAGGCTGGAAACACCATATATTTT	-	-	TRBJ1-3	TRBV5-5
CASSQGKRGETQYF	TGTGCCAGCAGCCAAGGGAAACGGGGGGAGACCCAGTACTTC	-	-	TRBJ2-5	TRBV3-1/TRBV3-2
CASSQTGAGHEQYF	TGTGCCAGCAGCCAGACAGGGGCCGGCCACGAGCAGTACTTC	-	TRBD1	TRBJ2-7	TRBV5-4
CASSLTARTGWGGYTF	TGTGCCAGCAGCTTAACAGCCCGGACGGGATGGGGTGGCTACACCTTC	few	-	TRBJ1-2	TRBV11-1
CASSQWGRSTGELFF	TGTGCCAGCAGCCAATGGGGGCGGAGCACCGGGGAGCTGTTTTTT	-	-	TRBJ2-2	TRBV3-1/TRBV3-2
CVSIQGSQPQHF	TGTGTTTCGATCCAGGGGAGTCAGCCCCAGCATTTT	few	-	TRBJ1-5	TRBV21-1
CASSESRGFGGVNSYEQYF	TGTGCCAGCAGTGAGTCCCGGGGCTTCGGCGGGGTGAACTCCTACGAGCAGTACTTC	-	-	TRBJ2-7	TRBV2
CASSFSGANTEAFF	TGTGCCAGCAGCTTTTCAGGGGCGAACACTGAAGCTTTCTTT	-	-	TRBJ1-1	TRBV7-3
CASSSSSNEKLFF	TGTGCCAGCAGTTCCTCGTCCAATGAAAAACTGTTTTTT	-	-	TRBJ1-4	TRBV7-2
CASRFSSGQYEQYF	TGTGCCAGCAGGTTTTCATCGGGACAGTACGAGCAGTACTTC	-	TRBD1	TRBJ2-7	TRBV6-5